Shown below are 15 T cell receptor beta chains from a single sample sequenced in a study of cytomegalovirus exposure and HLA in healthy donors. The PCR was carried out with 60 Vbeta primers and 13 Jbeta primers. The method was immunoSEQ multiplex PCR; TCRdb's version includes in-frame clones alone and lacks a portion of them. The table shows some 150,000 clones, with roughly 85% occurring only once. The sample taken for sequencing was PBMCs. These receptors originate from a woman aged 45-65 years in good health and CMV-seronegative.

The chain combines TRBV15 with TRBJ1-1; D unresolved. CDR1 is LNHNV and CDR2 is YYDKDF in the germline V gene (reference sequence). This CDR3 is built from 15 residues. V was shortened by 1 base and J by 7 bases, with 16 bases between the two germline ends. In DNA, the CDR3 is TGTGCCACCAGCAGAGCCCTCACGCGTAACCTTGAAGCTTTCTTT. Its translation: CATSRALTRNLEAFF.

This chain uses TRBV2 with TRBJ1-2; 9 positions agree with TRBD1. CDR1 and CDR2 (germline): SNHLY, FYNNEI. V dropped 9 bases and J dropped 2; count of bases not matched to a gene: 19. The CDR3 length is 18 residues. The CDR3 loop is CARSKRGTGPLKNYGYTF. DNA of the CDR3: TGTGCCAGAAGTAAACGGGGGACAGGGCCCCTGAAAAACTATGGCTACACCTTC.

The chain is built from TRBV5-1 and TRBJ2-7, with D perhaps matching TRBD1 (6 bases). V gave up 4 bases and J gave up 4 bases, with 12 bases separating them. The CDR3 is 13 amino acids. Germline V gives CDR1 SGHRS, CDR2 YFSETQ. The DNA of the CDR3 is TGCGCCAGCAGCGAGGGACACTTGTACGAGCAGTACTTC. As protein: CASSEGHLYEQYF. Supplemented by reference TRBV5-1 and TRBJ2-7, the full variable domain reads KAGVTQTPRYLIKTRGQQVTLSCSPISGHRSVSWYQQTPGQGLQFLFEYFSETQRNKGNFPGRFSGRQFSNSRSEMNVSTLELGDSALYLCASSEGHLYEQYFGPGTRLTVT.

The CDR3: CASSARTGQETQYF. The CDR3 nucleotides read TGTGCCAGCAGCGCTCGGACAGGACAAGAGACCCAGTACTTC. This rearrangement joins TRBV9 to TRBJ2-5, with 7 bases lining up with TRBD1. The germline V gene has CDR1 SGDLS and CDR2 YYNGEE. CDR3 length: 14 residues. V trimming: 3 bases; J trimming: 2 bases; junction bases outside the gene matches: 4.

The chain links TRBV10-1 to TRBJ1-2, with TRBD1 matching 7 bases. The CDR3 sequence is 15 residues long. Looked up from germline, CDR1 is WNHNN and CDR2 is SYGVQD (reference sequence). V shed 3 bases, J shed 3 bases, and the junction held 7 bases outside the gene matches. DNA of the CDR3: TGCGCCAGCAGTGAAAGGGGGCGGACGGACTATGGCTACACCTTC. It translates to CASSERGRTDYGYTF.

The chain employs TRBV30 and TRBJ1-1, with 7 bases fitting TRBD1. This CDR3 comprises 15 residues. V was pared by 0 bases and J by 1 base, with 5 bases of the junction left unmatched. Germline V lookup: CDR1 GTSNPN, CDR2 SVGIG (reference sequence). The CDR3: CAWSVRNRGNTEAFF. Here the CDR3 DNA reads TGTGCCTGGAGTGTACGAAACAGGGGGAACACTGAAGCTTTCTTT.

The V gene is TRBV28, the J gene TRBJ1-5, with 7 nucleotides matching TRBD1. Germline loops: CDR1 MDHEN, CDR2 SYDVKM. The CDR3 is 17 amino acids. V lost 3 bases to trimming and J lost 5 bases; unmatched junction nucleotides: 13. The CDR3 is CASSFHLGTDRYQPQHF. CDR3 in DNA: TGTGCCAGCAGTTTCCACCTGGGGACAGATAGATATCAGCCCCAGCATTTT.

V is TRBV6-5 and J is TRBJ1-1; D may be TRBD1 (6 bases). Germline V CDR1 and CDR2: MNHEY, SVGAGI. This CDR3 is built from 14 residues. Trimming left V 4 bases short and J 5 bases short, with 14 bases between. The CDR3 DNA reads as TGTGCCAGCAGTTTTGAGAGGGGGATGACTGAAGCTTTCTTT. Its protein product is CASSFERGMTEAFF.

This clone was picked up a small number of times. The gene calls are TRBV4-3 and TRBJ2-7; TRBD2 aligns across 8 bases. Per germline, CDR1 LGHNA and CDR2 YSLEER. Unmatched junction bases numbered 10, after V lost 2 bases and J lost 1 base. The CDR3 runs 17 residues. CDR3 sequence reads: CASSQTGTSTLSYEQYF. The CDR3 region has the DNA TGCGCCAGCAGCCAAACCGGGACTAGTACGCTTTCCTACGAGCAGTACTTC.

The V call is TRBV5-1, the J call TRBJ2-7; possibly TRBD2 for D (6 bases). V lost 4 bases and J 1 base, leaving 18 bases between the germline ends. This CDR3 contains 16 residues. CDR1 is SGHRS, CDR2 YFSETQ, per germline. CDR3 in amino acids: CASSPTAGTVSYEQYF. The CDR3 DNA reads TGCGCCAGCAGCCCTACTGCAGGGACTGTATCCTACGAGCAGTACTTC.

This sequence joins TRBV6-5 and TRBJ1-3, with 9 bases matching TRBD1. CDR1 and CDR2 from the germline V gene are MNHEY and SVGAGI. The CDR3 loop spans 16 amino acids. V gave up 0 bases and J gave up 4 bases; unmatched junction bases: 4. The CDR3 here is CASSYSMTGGGNTIYF. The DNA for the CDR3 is TGTGCCAGCAGTTACTCGATGACAGGGGGAGGAAACACCATATATTTT.

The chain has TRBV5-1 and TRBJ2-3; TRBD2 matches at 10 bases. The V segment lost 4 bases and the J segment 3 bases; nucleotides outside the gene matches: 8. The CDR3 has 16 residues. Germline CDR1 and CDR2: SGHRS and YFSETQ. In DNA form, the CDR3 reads TGCGCCAGCAGCGGAGGGCCTAGCGGGAGTACAGATACGCAGTATTTT. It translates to CASSGGPSGSTDTQYF.

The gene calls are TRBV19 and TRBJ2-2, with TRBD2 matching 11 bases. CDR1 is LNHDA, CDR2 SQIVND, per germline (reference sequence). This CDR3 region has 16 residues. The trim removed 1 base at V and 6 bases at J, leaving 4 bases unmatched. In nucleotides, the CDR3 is TGTGCCAGTAGTATAGTTAGCGGGGGGGCCGCCGGGGAGCTGTTTTTT. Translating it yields CASSIVSGGAAGELFF.

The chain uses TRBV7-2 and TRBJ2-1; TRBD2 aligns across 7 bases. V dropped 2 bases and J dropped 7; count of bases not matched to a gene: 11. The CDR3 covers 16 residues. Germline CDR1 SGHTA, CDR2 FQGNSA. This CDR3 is CASSLFGGGLGNEQFF. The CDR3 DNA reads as TGTGCCAGCAGCTTATTTGGGGGGGGTCTTGGAAATGAGCAGTTCTTC. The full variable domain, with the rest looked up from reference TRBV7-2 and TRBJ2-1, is GAGVSQSPSNKVTEKGKDVELRCDPISGHTALYWYRQSLGQGLEFLIYFQGNSAPDKSGLPSDRFSAERTGGSVSTLTIQRTQQEDSAVYLCASSLFGGGLGNEQFFGPGTRLTVL.

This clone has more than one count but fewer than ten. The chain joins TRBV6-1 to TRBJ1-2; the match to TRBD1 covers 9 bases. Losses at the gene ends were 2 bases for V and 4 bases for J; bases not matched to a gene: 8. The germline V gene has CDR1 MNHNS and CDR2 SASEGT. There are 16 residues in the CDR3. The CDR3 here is CASSEPGQGKSYGYTF. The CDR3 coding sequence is TGTGCCAGCAGTGAACCGGGACAGGGAAAAAGCTATGGCTACACCTTC.